These T cell receptor beta chains were read from a single sample in a study of T cells in Graves' hyperthyroidism and ophthalmopathy. One entry per CDR3 protein, called by TCRdb with MiXCR from the multiplex PCR reads. The sample holds 500,000 to 750,000 distinct CDR3 sequences, 13% to 15% seen once. Sequencing used blood. The receptors originated from a woman aged 18-29 years with Graves' ophthalmopathy. The CDR3 runs from the conserved cysteine through the conserved F or W. The D gene is left open where the match is weak. The size field is filled for only some rows; it gives once, few, many or a size class.

V gene	D gene	clone size	J gene	CDR3 DNA	CDR3 protein
TRBV10-3	-	-	TRBJ2-1	TGTGCCATCAGTGAGTCGAGGACAGCCTCCTCCTACAATGAGCAGTTCTTC	CAISESRTASSYNEQFF
TRBV4-2	-	-	TRBJ1-2	TGTGCCAGCAGCCAAGATGCTAACTCCTACTGGGAGAGCTACACCTTC	CASSQDANSYWESYTF
TRBV5-1	TRBD1	many	TRBJ1-5	TGCGCCAGCAGCTTGGAGGGACAGGTCAATCAGCCCCAGCATTTT	CASSLEGQVNQPQHF
TRBV15	TRBD2	few	TRBJ2-5	TGTGCCACCAGCAGACCGTCCGGGGGGACAGAGACCCAGTACTTC	CATSRPSGGTETQYF
TRBV28	TRBD1	-	TRBJ1-5	TGTGCCAGCATAACAGGGGGCGCGCATCAGCCCCAGCATTTT	CASITGGAHQPQHF
TRBV9	-	-	TRBJ1-1	TGTGCCAGCACCCCCGACCCCACAGGAACCACTGAAGCTTTCTTT	CASTPDPTGTTEAFF
TRBV5-1	-	-	TRBJ2-1	TGCGCCAGCAGCTTCGGGAGCGGACCACTGTACAATGAGCAGTTCTTC	CASSFGSGPLYNEQFF
TRBV2	TRBD1	many	TRBJ2-7	TGTGCCAGCAGAAGTCGGACAGGGGGAATTTACGAGCAGTACTTC	CASRSRTGGIYEQYF
TRBV18	TRBD2	-	TRBJ2-1	TGTGCCAGCTCACCATGGTCTAGCGGGAGGTCCTACAATGAGCAGTTCTTC	CASSPWSSGRSYNEQFF
TRBV7-7	-	few	TRBJ2-5	TGTGCTAGCAGCTTAGCGCTAGACCAAGAGACCCAGTACTTC	CASSLALDQETQYF
TRBV7-2	-	many	TRBJ1-2	TGTGCCAGCAGCTTAGCGCGCGCGGGCTACACCTTC	CASSLARAGYTF
TRBV20-1	-	many	TRBJ2-5	TGCAGTGCTAGACGTAGACTCTGGGAGACCCAGTACTTC	CSARRRLWETQYF
TRBV7-3	TRBD2	many	TRBJ2-3	TGTGCCAGCAGCCCCCAACTGAGCGGGAGTCTAGATACGCAGTATTTT	CASSPQLSGSLDTQYF
TRBV18	TRBD2	many	TRBJ2-7	TGTGCCAGCTCACCACCGGGAGCGGGAGGGCCCTACGAGCAGTACTTC	CASSPPGAGGPYEQYF
TRBV20-1	TRBD1	many	TRBJ1-1	TGCAGTGCTAACCCCGGGACAGGGTTTGGTGAAGCTTTCTTT	CSANPGTGFGEAFF
TRBV9	TRBD2	many	TRBJ2-2	TGTGCCAGCAGCGTAGGAAGCCTAGCGGGAGGGAACACCGGGGAGCTGTTTTTT	CASSVGSLAGGNTGELFF
TRBV7-8	-	many	TRBJ2-2	TGTGCCAGCTGGCCTAACACGAACACCGGGGAGCTGTTTTTT	CASWPNTNTGELFF
TRBV20-1	-	many	TRBJ2-7	TGCAGTGCTAGAGGGACAGACAAATACGAGCAGTACTTC	CSARGTDKYEQYF
TRBV27	-	many	TRBJ2-7	TGTGCCAGCAGTCCCGGCCCCAATTGGGCCCTCTCCTACGAGCAGTACTTC	CASSPGPNWALSYEQYF
TRBV5-1	TRBD2	many	TRBJ2-3	TGCGCCAGCAGCTGGACTAGCGGGAGGGCAGATACGCAGTATTTT	CASSWTSGRADTQYF
TRBV6-1	TRBD2	many	TRBJ2-2	TGTGCCAGCAGTGACCTAGCGGGAGTCGTATCCGGGGAGCTGTTTTTT	CASSDLAGVVSGELFF
TRBV12-3/TRBV12-4	-	few	TRBJ1-2	TGTGCCAGCAGTTTGGGCCGAATAGGGGGGGACTATGGCTACACCTTC	CASSLGRIGGDYGYTF
TRBV5-1	-	-	TRBJ2-3	TGCGCCAGCAGCTACGATGGGGCTAGCACAGATACGCAGTATTTT	CASSYDGASTDTQYF
TRBV7-2	-	many	TRBJ2-7	TGTGCCAGCAGCTCCGACCGGGGCAGGTACGAGCAGTACTTC	CASSSDRGRYEQYF
TRBV7-9	TRBD2	-	TRBJ2-5	TGTGCCCCCATTGGACGGGAGGGATTCTTGAACTTC	CAPIGREGFLNF
TRBV6-1	-	many	TRBJ1-5	TGTGCCAGCAGTGGACAGGATCAGCCCCAGCATTTT	CASSGQDQPQHF
TRBV12-3/TRBV12-4	-	many	TRBJ2-5	TGTGCCAGCACCCTAGGGGGGAGAGAGACCCAGTACTTC	CASTLGGRETQYF
TRBV6-2/TRBV6-3	TRBD1	-	TRBJ1-5	TGTGCCAGCAGGTCTCGACAGGGCGCGGCTCAGCCCCAGCATTTT	CASRSRQGAAQPQHF
TRBV20-1	-	many	TRBJ2-7	TGCAGTGCTAGAGAGGGGGGAACGACCTACGAGCAGTACTTC	CSAREGGTTYEQYF
TRBV9	TRBD2	few	TRBJ2-7	TGTGCCAGCAGCCCCGGATTTGGACTAGCGGGAGTCGAGCAGTACTTC	CASSPGFGLAGVEQYF
TRBV10-3	TRBD1	many	TRBJ2-5	TGTGCCATCAGGACAGGACAGGGACAAGAGACCCAGTACTTC	CAIRTGQGQETQYF
TRBV30	-	many	TRBJ1-3	TGTGCCTGGAGGCTCGGACAGATCAACACCATATATTTT	CAWRLGQINTIYF
TRBV7-9	-	many	TRBJ2-7	TGTGCCAGCAGCCAGTTAAGAGAGCAGTACTTC	CASSQLREQYF
TRBV30	TRBD2	-	TRBJ2-1	TGTGCCTGGAAACTAGCGGGCTATGAGCAGTTCTTC	CAWKLAGYEQFF
TRBV29-1	TRBD2	few	TRBJ2-7	TGCAGCGTCTACACTAGCGCAACCTACGAGCAGTACTTC	CSVYTSATYEQYF
TRBV19	-	-	TRBJ1-6	TGTGCCAGTAGTATGGCATTTCGGGCCAATTCACCCCTCCACTTT	CASSMAFRANSPLHF
TRBV7-2	-	many	TRBJ1-5	TGTGCCAGCTTCGGGGGGGGCAATCAGCCCCAGCATTTT	CASFGGGNQPQHF
TRBV2	-	many	TRBJ2-5	TGTGCCAGCAAAGCTCGTGAGACCCAGTACTTC	CASKARETQYF
TRBV10-3	TRBD1	few	TRBJ1-5	TGTGCCAGCAGGCGGACAGGGGACAATCAGCCCCAGCATTTT	CASRRTGDNQPQHF
TRBV29-1	-	few	TRBJ2-7	TGCAGCGTTGAAGAAAAGAGGACAGGGGGGACTAGCGGCTACGAGCAGTACTTC	CSVEEKRTGGTSGYEQYF
TRBV11-3	TRBD2	many	TRBJ2-5	TGTGCCAGCAGCTTGTCGGCACTAGCGGGAGTTCAAGAGACCCAGTACTTC	CASSLSALAGVQETQYF